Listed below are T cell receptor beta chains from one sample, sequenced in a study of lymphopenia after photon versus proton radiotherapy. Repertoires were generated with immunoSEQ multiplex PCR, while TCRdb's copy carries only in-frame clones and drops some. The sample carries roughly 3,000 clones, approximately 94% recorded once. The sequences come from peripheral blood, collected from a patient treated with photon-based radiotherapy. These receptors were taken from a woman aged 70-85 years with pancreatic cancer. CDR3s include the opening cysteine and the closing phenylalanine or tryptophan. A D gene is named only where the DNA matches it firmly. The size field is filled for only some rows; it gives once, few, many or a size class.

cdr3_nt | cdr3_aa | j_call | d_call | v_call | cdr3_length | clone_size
TGTGCCAGCAGCGCTGTCCCAGCGGGAGTGAGCACCGGGGAGCTGTTTTTT | CASSAVPAGVSTGELFF | TRBJ2-2 | TRBD2 | TRBV9 | 17 | NA
TGTGCCAGCAGCTTAGCACCCTCGAGGGCGGGAGGGTACAATGAGCAGTTCTTC | CASSLAPSRAGGYNEQFF | TRBJ2-1 | TRBD2 | TRBV11-1 | 18 | NA
TGCAGCGTTGAACTAGCGGGAGACGTCGAGCAGTTCTTC | CSVELAGDVEQFF | TRBJ2-1 | TRBD2 | TRBV29-1 | 13 | NA
TGTGCCAGCAGCTCGACTGAAGTCGGGAATGAGCAGTTCTTC | CASSSTEVGNEQFF | TRBJ2-1 | NA | TRBV7-2 | 14 | NA
TGCGCCAGCAGCTTCTTCGGGGGGAACAATGAGCAGTTCTTC | CASSFFGGNNEQFF | TRBJ2-1 | TRBD2 | TRBV5-1 | 14 | NA
TGTGCCAGTAGTATAACCGGGACAGCCAACTATGGCTACACCTTC | CASSITGTANYGYTF | TRBJ1-2 | TRBD1 | TRBV19 | 15 | NA
TGTGCCAGCGGCTCAGGGACTAGCGGGAACTACGAGCAGTACTTC | CASGSGTSGNYEQYF | TRBJ2-7 | TRBD2 | TRBV4-2 | 15 | once
TGTGCCAGCAGCTTGGCACAGGGGAGGGCAGAGACCCAGTACTTC | CASSLAQGRAETQYF | TRBJ2-5 | NA | TRBV5-8 | 15 | NA
TGTGCCAGCAGTCAGTCCCGGGACAGGGCTACCCAGTACTTC | CASSQSRDRATQYF | TRBJ2-5 | TRBD1 | TRBV27 | 14 | NA
TGTGCCAGCAGGATAGCGGGAGCGGCCTACGAGCAGTACTTC | CASRIAGAAYEQYF | TRBJ2-7 | TRBD2 | TRBV27 | 14 | NA
TGTGCCAGCAGCCCTGGACTGCACAATCAGCCCCAGCATTTT | CASSPGLHNQPQHF | TRBJ1-5 | NA | TRBV6-1 | 14 | once
TGTGCCAGCTCACCACTATCTAGCGGGATCCCCGAACACTACGAGCAGTACTTC | CASSPLSSGIPEHYEQYF | TRBJ2-7 | TRBD2 | TRBV18 | 18 | NA
TGTGCCAGCAGCCCCTCCCAGCAGCCCCAGCATTTT | CASSPSQQPQHF | TRBJ1-5 | NA | TRBV28 | 12 | NA
TGTGCCAGCAGCTTGGATGCAGGGGGCTTTCCTTACGAGCAGTACTTC | CASSLDAGGFPYEQYF | TRBJ2-7 | TRBD1 | TRBV5-5 | 16 | NA
TGTGCCTGGAGTGGACAAACGAATGAAAAACTGTTTTTT | CAWSGQTNEKLFF | TRBJ1-4 | NA | TRBV30 | 13 | NA
TGCGCCAGCAGCTTTGGTGCGAGGGTCGGAGGGGAAAAACTGTTTTTT | CASSFGARVGGEKLFF | TRBJ1-4 | NA | TRBV5-1 | 16 | NA
TGTGCCAGCAGCTTAACAGAAGGGACAGGGGCCGAGCAGTACTTC | CASSLTEGTGAEQYF | TRBJ2-7 | TRBD1 | TRBV7-2 | 15 | NA
TGTGCCAGCAGTTCTCGGGACTCTGGAAACACCATATATTTT | CASSSRDSGNTIYF | TRBJ1-3 | NA | TRBV5-4 | 14 | NA
TGTGCCAGCTCACCAGGGAGGCAAGAGACCCAGTACTTC | CASSPGRQETQYF | TRBJ2-5 | NA | TRBV18 | 13 | NA
TGTGCCAGCAGTCAACAACAGGGGGCTGGGCGTCAGCCCCAGCATTTT | CASSQQQGAGRQPQHF | TRBJ1-5 | TRBD1 | TRBV28 | 16 | NA
TGCGCCAGCAGTGAGGAGGGGCTTCAGCCCCAGCATTTT | CASSEEGLQPQHF | TRBJ1-5 | NA | TRBV10-1 | 13 | few
TGTGCCAGCAAACGTAGTTGGTCCTACGAGCAGTACTTC | CASKRSWSYEQYF | TRBJ2-7 | NA | TRBV2 | 13 | NA
TGCGCCAGCAGCCCACAACTTGGGGCGGCGACTAGCGGGAGGGATCCGGAGACCCAGTACTTC | CASSPQLGAATSGRDPETQYF | TRBJ2-5 | TRBD2 | TRBV4-1 | 21 | once
TGTGCCAGCAGCCAGACCGGGACAGGGGACATTCAGTACTTC | CASSQTGTGDIQYF | TRBJ2-4 | TRBD1 | TRBV11-3 | 14 | NA
TGTGCCAGCTCAGAGCGACTAGCGGGTATCACAGATACGCAGTATTTT | CASSERLAGITDTQYF | TRBJ2-3 | TRBD2 | TRBV18 | 16 | NA
TGTGCCAGCAGTTTAAGGGAAGAAAAACTGTTTTTT | CASSLREEKLFF | TRBJ1-4 | NA | TRBV28 | 12 | NA
TGTGCCAGCACCCCTAGGTGGGGGACCCCTCATCAGCCCCAGCATTTT | CASTPRWGTPHQPQHF | TRBJ1-5 | NA | TRBV28 | 16 | NA
TGTGCCAGCAGCGTTGGGGACAGGTACAATGAGCAGTTCTTC | CASSVGDRYNEQFF | TRBJ2-1 | TRBD1 | TRBV9 | 14 | NA
TGTGCCAGCTCACCACCACCGAACACCGGGGAGCTGTTTTTT | CASSPPPNTGELFF | TRBJ2-2 | NA | TRBV18 | 14 | NA
TGTGCCAGCAGCCAAGAATCTCGCTCCTACAATGAGCAGTTCTTC | CASSQESRSYNEQFF | TRBJ2-1 | NA | TRBV7-2 | 15 | few
TGCGCCAGCAGTCAATCCCATGGGAAGGTGATCAGCAATCAGCCCCAGCATTTT | CASSQSHGKVISNQPQHF | TRBJ1-5 | NA | TRBV23-1 | 18 | NA
TGTGCCAGCAGCTTAGGGACGGGGCCTTCTGAGCAGTTCTTC | CASSLGTGPSEQFF | TRBJ2-1 | NA | TRBV7-6 | 14 | NA
TGTGCCAGCAGCTCGAGCCCGGGGACGGGAAACACCATATATTTT | CASSSSPGTGNTIYF | TRBJ1-3 | NA | TRBV5-6 | 15 | NA
TGTGCCAGTAGGCCGAAGACAGGGGCCGTCCTTGGAGAGCAGTACTTC | CASRPKTGAVLGEQYF | TRBJ2-7 | TRBD1 | TRBV19 | 16 | NA
TGTGCCAGCTCACCACCGACAGCAACTAATGAAAAACTGTTTTTT | CASSPPTATNEKLFF | TRBJ1-4 | NA | TRBV18 | 15 | NA
TGTGCCAGCACGGGGCAGCAACCAATGGGGTTCACCGGGGAGCTGTTTTTT | CASTGQQPMGFTGELFF | TRBJ2-2 | NA | TRBV28 | 17 | NA
TGTGCCAGCAGTGAAGCATCGGGGGGCGGTTCGATGAACACTGAAGCTTTCTTT | CASSEASGGGSMNTEAFF | TRBJ1-1 | NA | TRBV6-1 | 18 | NA
TGTGCCAGCAGCCCTGAAGGGGGGAACTATGGCTACACCTTC | CASSPEGGNYGYTF | TRBJ1-2 | NA | TRBV7-2 | 14 | NA
TGTGCCAGCAGCTTGGAGGTTTACCCTAAGGGGGGCTACACCTTC | CASSLEVYPKGGYTF | TRBJ1-2 | NA | TRBV5-4 | 15 | NA
TGTGCCAGCAGGGAGACTAGCGGGAGGGAAGATACGCAGTATTTT | CASRETSGREDTQYF | TRBJ2-3 | TRBD2 | TRBV7-8 | 15 | NA
TGTGCCAGCAGCCGCCCTGGTGGCGGGAGGGTGGAACGCACAGATACGCAGTATTTT | CASSRPGGGRVERTDTQYF | TRBJ2-3 | TRBD2 | TRBV7-2 | 19 | NA
TGTGCCAGCTCACCCAGACGCTTTTCTCAGGGCCAGAGCTCTGGAAACACCATATATTTT | CASSPRRFSQGQSSGNTIYF | TRBJ1-3 | NA | TRBV18 | 20 | NA
TGCGCCAGCAGCTCGGGACTAGCGGGAGGGCTGCATGGCAATGAGCAGTTCTTC | CASSSGLAGGLHGNEQFF | TRBJ2-1 | TRBD2 | TRBV5-1 | 18 | NA
TGTGCCACCGCCACTGACAGTCTAAATGGCTACATCTTC | CATATDSLNGYIF | TRBJ1-2 | NA | TRBV10-3 | 13 | NA
TGTGCCACCAGCGGGATCTCGGCCCAGGAACAAGAGACCCAGTACTTC | CATSGISAQEQETQYF | TRBJ2-5 | NA | TRBV15 | 16 | NA
TGTGCCATCAGTGGTGGACAGGTCACAGATACGCAGTATTTT | CAISGGQVTDTQYF | TRBJ2-3 | TRBD1 | TRBV10-3 | 14 | NA
TGTGCCAGCAGTGTGGGGCTAATGGCGGTGCAAGAGACCCAGTACTTC | CASSVGLMAVQETQYF | TRBJ2-5 | NA | TRBV6-1 | 16 | NA
TGTGCCAGCAGCCAAATCGTTGGCTCCTACGAGCAGTACTTC | CASSQIVGSYEQYF | TRBJ2-7 | NA | TRBV28 | 14 | NA
TGTGCCAGCAGTGAATTTAGGGGAAAGAACACTGAAGCTTTCTTT | CASSEFRGKNTEAFF | TRBJ1-1 | NA | TRBV25-1 | 15 | NA
TGTGCCAGCAGCTTAGGTCCTAGCGGGTTTAGCTCCTACAATGAGCAGTTCTTC | CASSLGPSGFSSYNEQFF | TRBJ2-1 | TRBD2 | TRBV7-2 | 18 | NA
TGTGCCAGCAGTGGTCGAGGGGCAGGGCAAGAGACCCAGTACTTC | CASSGRGAGQETQYF | TRBJ2-5 | NA | TRBV6-1 | 15 | once
TGTGCCAGCAGCCAAAAGACGTCTAGCGGGAGCTCCTACAATGAGCAGTTCTTC | CASSQKTSSGSSYNEQFF | TRBJ2-1 | TRBD2 | TRBV14 | 18 | NA
TGTGCTAGTGCTTTGGGGGGACAGAACACCGGGGAGCTGTTTTTT | CASALGGQNTGELFF | TRBJ2-2 | NA | TRBV12-5 | 15 | NA